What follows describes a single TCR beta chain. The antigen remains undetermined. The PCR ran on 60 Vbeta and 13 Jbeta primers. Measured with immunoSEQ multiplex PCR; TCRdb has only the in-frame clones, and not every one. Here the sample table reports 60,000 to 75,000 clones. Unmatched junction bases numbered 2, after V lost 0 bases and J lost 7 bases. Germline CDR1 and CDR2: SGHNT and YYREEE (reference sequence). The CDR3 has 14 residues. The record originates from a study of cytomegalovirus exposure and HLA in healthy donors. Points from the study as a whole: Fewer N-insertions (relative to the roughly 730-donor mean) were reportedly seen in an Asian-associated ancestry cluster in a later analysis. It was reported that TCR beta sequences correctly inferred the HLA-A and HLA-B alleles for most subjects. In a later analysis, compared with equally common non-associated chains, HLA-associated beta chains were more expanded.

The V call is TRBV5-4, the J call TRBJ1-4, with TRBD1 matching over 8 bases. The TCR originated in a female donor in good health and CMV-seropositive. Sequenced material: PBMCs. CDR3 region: CASSLGDRREKLFF. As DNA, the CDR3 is TGTGCCAGCAGCTTGGGGGACAGGCGTGAAAAACTGTTTTTT.